This TCR beta chain appears in the sequencing data of a study of PD-L1 blockade in urothelial cancer. Study-level background: As for prior chemotherapy regimens, patients had received 0 to 3. The researchers analyzed blood 3 weeks (second dose) and 6 weeks after treatment start.

As regards this clone: Other DNA variants within this sample encode the same CDR3.

Every PCR got spiked synthetic TCR analog templates. Data came from immunoSEQ multiplex PCR; TCRdb stores just in-frame clones and leaves some out. The sample holds roughly 45,000 clones, 80% seen once. The time point was: pretreatment peripheral blood. Locally advanced or metastatic urothelial carcinoma was diagnosed in the patients. The germline V gene has CDR1 PRHDT and CDR2 FYEKMQ (reference sequence). The CDR3 sequence is 14 residues long. V lost 4 bases and J lost 3, with 12 bases in between. The chain recombines TRBV13 with TRBJ1-1, with D perhaps TRBD1 (6 bases). This receptor was taken from a man between 60 and 75 years old with urothelial cancer. The sequencing here drew on PBMCs, taken around atezolizumab (anti-PD-L1) treatment. In DNA, the CDR3 is TGTGCCAGCAGCTCGGGAGGGGGGGACACTGAAGCTTTCTTT. The encoded protein is CASSSGGGDTEAFF. Variable domain in full (rest from reference TRBV13 and TRBJ1-1): AAGVIQSPRHLIKEKRETATLKCYPIPRHDTVYWYQQGPGQDPQFLISFYEKMQSDKGSIPDRFSAQQFSDYHSELNMSSLELGDSALYFCASSSGGGDTEAFFGQGTRLTVV.